These 9 T cell receptor beta chains originate from one sample sequenced in a study of radiation and T cells in renal cell carcinoma. Libraries were prepared by immunoSEQ multiplex PCR; TCRdb keeps only in-frame clonotypes and omits some of them. The data show roughly 140,000 clones, with roughly 89% seen just once and roughly 13% held by the top ten. This sample's time point: blood 2 weeks post-SBRT. As for treatment: 15 Gy SBRT to primary tumor, nephrectomy 4 weeks later. The sequencing here drew on blood, taken from a patient whose treatment included radiotherapy and nephrectomy. Every receptor here comes from a woman in her forties or fifties with renal cell carcinoma.

CDR3 loop: CASSTVRGEKLFF. CDR3 DNA: TGTGCCAGTAGCACGGTCAGGGGTGAAAAACTGTTTTTT. This chain connects TRBV19 to TRBJ1-4; D is possibly TRBD1 (6 bases). The V gene lost 6 bases and the J gene lost 7 bases, with 12 bases spanning the gap. Germline assignment: CDR1 LNHDA and CDR2 SQIVND (reference sequence). The CDR3 loop spans 13 amino acids.

This clone was seen only once. The rearrangement links TRBV5-1 to TRBJ1-2, with no clear D. This CDR3 has 14 amino acids. V was clipped by 4 bases and J by 2 bases, with 12 bases between them. CDR1 and CDR2 (germline): SGHRS, YFSETQ. DNA of the CDR3: TGCGCCAGCAGCACCTCTAGGGTCAACTATGGCTACACCTTC. Amino acids: CASSTSRVNYGYTF.

This sequence joins TRBV5-4 and TRBJ2-7; 15 bases agree with TRBD2. The CDR3 sequence is 14 residues long. J lost 6 bases, V lost 4 bases, and 2 bases had no gene match. Germline assignment: CDR1 SGHNT and CDR2 YYREEE (reference sequence). The CDR3, as DNA: TGTGCCAGCAGCCTGGGACTAGCGGGGGGCGAGCAGTACTTC. Residues: CASSLGLAGGEQYF.

The chain links TRBV4-3 to TRBJ2-1; D is possibly TRBD2 (6 bases). V lost 0 bases and J lost 1, with 10 bases in between. The germline gives CDR1 LGHNA, CDR2 YSLEER. This CDR3 region has 16 residues. This CDR3 is CASSQEGLLSYNEQFF. The DNA for the CDR3 is TGCGCCAGCAGCCAAGAGGGACTGCTTTCCTACAATGAGCAGTTCTTC.

The rearrangement joins TRBV5-1 to TRBJ1-2; 8 bases align to TRBD1. The CDR3 runs to 13 residues. Germline lookup yields CDR1 SGHRS and CDR2 YFSETQ. V was clipped by 1 base and J by 8 bases; unmatched bases: 4. The DNA for the CDR3 is TGCGCCAGCAGCTTGCAGGGGGCTGACGGCTACACCTTC. Translated, it gives CASSLQGADGYTF.

The V and J genes are TRBV11-2 and TRBJ1-1, with D hard to call. The CDR3 sequence is 13 residues long. V shed 7 bases and J shed 5 bases, with 14 bases lying between them. Germline V gives CDR1 SGHAT, CDR2 FQNNGV. The CDR3 DNA reads as TGTGCCAGCATCAATTCGAGGGTGACTGAAGCTTTCTTT. Translating gives CASINSRVTEAFF.

This chain uses TRBV5-1 with TRBJ2-6, with 9 nucleotides matching TRBD1. Germline V CDR1 and CDR2: SGHRS, YFSETQ. Losses at the gene ends were 7 bases for V and 0 bases for J; bases not matched to a gene: 8. The length of the CDR3 is 17 residues. The CDR3, as DNA: TGCGCCAGCGGACAGGGGTCTCTAGGCTCTGGGGCCAACGTCCTGACTTTC. It encodes CASGQGSLGSGANVLTF.

The chain links TRBV5-8 to TRBJ1-2, with D perhaps TRBD1 (5 bases). Trimming took 3 bases from V and 1 from J, leaving 13 bases between them. The CDR3 has 15 amino acids. In germline, CDR1 is SGHTS, CDR2 YDEGEE. CDR3 loop: CASSSRDGYNYGYTF. CDR3 coding DNA: TGTGCCAGCAGCTCCCGGGACGGGTATAACTATGGCTACACCTTC.

J is TRBJ1-2 and V is TRBV11-2; 9 nucleotides agree with TRBD1. V lost 5 bases and J lost 3; bases outside the gene matches: 4. The CDR3 length is 14 residues. Germline V gene data show CDR1 as SGHAT and CDR2 as FQNNGV. The chain's CDR3 is CASSRDREDYGYTF. CDR3 sequence (DNA): TGTGCCAGCAGCCGGGACAGGGAGGACTATGGCTACACCTTC.